The source of this T cell receptor (beta chain) is a study of cytomegalovirus exposure and HLA in healthy donors. Overall study: The Caucasian-associated ancestry cluster held roughly 78% of over 350 genotyped donors.

Comments on this clone: Its antigen remains unidentified.

This CDR3 contains 20 residues. Germline CDR1 and CDR2: SGHRS and YFSETQ. V dropped 3 bases and J dropped 4; count of bases not matched to a gene: 22. General observations from the study: TCR beta sequences reportedly predicted most subjects' HLA-A and HLA-B alleles accurately.

Primers: 60 Vbeta forward and 13 Jbeta reverse. As processed by the authors: Later, an analysis found roughly 80 million unique TCR beta chains, and about 10 million of these were shared. This table comes from immunoSEQ multiplex PCR, and its TCRdb copy is limited to in-frame clones, with some not included. Clone size and the V and J calls come from that table; the DNA yielded D and trimming. The sample includes 110,000 or so clones, over 75% of them seen just once. This clonotype originated in a man aged 25 to 40 in good health and CMV-seropositive. The chain employs TRBV5-1 and TRBJ2-3; 8 bases are a match to TRBD1. Material: PBMCs. The CDR3 DNA sequence: TGCGCCAGCAGCTCTCCGCGAGAGGTACGGGACAGGAGTTTCCCAGATACGCAGTATTTT. Protein: CASSSPREVRDRSFPDTQYF. Full variable domain (rest looked up from reference TRBV5-1 and TRBJ2-3): KAGVTQTPRYLIKTRGQQVTLSCSPISGHRSVSWYQQTPGQGLQFLFEYFSETQRNKGNFPGRFSGRQFSNSRSEMNVSTLELGDSALYLCASSSPREVRDRSFPDTQYFGPGTRLTVL.